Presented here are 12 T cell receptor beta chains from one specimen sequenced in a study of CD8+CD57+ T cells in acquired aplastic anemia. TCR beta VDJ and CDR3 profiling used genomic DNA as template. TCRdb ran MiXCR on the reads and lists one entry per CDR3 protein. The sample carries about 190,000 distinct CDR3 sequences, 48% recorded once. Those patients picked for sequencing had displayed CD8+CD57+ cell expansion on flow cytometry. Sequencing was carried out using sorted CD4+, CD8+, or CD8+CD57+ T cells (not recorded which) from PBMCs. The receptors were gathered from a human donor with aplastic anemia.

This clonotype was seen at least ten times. CDR3 bases: TGTGCCAGTAGTATAAGGAACACTGAAGCTTTCTTT. It encodes CASSIRNTEAFF. This chain uses TRBV19 with TRBJ1-1; D is unclear. CDR1 is LNHDA, CDR2 SQIVND, per germline (reference sequence). Trimming took off 2 bases at V and 1 base at J, with 2 bases between the two ends. The CDR3 length is 12 residues.

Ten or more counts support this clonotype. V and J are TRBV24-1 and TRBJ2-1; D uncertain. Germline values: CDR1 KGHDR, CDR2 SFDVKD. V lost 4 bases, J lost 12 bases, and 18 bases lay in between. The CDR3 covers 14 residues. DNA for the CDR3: TGTGCCACCAGTGACATCATCCCTCCTAAGAGGCAGTTCTTC. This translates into CATSDIIPPKRQFF.

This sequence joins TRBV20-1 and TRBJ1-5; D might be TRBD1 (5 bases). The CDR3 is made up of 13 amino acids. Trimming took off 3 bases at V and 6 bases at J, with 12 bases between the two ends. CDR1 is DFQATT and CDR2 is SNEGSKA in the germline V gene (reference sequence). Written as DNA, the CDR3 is TGCAGTGCTAGCCGCGGTAGGGGTCAGCCCCAGCATTTT. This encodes CSASRGRGQPQHF.

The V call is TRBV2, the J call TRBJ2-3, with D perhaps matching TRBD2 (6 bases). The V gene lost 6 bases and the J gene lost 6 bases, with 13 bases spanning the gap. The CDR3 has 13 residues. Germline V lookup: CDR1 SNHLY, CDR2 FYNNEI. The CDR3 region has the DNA TGTGCCAGCAGGACGGGAGTGTTTGATACGCAGTATTTT. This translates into CASRTGVFDTQYF.

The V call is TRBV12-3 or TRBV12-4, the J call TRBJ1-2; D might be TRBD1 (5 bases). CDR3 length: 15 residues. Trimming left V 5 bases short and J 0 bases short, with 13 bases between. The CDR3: CASSPYGGSNYGYTF. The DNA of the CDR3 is TGTGCCAGCAGTCCGTATGGGGGGTCTAACTATGGCTACACCTTC.

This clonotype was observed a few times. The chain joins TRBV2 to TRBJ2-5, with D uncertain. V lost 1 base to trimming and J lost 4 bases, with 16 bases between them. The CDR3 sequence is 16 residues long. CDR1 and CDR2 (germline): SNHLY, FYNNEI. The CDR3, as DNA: TGTGCCAGCAGTGAAGGAGCCTGGGCGGAACGAGAGACCCAGTACTTC. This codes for CASSEGAWAERETQYF.

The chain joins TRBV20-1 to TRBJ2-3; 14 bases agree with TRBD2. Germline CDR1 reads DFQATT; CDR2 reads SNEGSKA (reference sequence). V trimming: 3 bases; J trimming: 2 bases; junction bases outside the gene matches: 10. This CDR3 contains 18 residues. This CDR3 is CSARTPGTSGSPTDTQYF. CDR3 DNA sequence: TGCAGTGCTAGGACTCCCGGGACTAGCGGGAGCCCCACAGATACGCAGTATTTT.

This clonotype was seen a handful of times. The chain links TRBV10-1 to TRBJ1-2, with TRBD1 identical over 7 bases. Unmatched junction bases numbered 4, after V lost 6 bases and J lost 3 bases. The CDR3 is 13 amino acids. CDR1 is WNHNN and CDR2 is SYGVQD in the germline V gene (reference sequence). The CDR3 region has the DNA TGCGCCAGCAGGACCACAGGGGACTATGGCTACACCTTC. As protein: CASRTTGDYGYTF.

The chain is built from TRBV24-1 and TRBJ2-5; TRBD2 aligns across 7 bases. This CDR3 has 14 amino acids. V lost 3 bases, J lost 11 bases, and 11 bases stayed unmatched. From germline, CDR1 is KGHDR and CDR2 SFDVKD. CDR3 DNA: TGTGCCACCAGTGATCCGCGTCTGGGGAGGGAGCAGTACTTC. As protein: CATSDPRLGREQYF.

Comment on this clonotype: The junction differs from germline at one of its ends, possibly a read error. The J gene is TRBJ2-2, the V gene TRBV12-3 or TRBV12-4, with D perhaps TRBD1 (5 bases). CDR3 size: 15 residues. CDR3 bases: TGTGCCAGAAGTTTAGGGCAGGGGAACACCGGGGAGCTGTTTTTT. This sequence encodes CARSLGQGNTGELFF.

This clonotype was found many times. The CDR3 is CASCRQGMNTEAFF. CDR3 DNA: TGTGCCAGTTGTAGGCAGGGGATGAACACTGAAGCTTTCTTT. V gene TRBV19 combines with J gene TRBJ1-1; D is possibly TRBD1 (6 bases). This CDR3 is built from 14 residues. From germline, CDR1 is LNHDA and CDR2 SQIVND (reference sequence). V dropped 8 bases and J dropped 0 bases, with 13 bases sitting between them.

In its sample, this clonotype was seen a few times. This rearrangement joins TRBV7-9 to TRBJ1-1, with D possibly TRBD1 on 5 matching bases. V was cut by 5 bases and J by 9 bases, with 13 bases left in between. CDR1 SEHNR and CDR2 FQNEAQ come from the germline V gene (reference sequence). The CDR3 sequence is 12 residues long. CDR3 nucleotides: TGTGCCAGCAGCGTGCTACAGGAGCAAGCTTTCTTT. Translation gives CASSVLQEQAFF.